The next 21 T cell receptor beta chains were all read from a single sample in a study of CD8+ T cells in alopecia areata (dated by TCRdb to 2016 to 2019). The label giving this sample's time point can be read as: roughly 24 weeks on oral tofacitinib. The sample's treatment or condition label, decoded: oral pan-JAK inhibitor, 5-10 mg twice daily. Library construction relied on the immunoSEQ multiplex PCR assay. To provide template for TCR sequencing, every sample had RNA extracted and reverse transcribed into cDNA. Drawn from immuneACCESS, this table holds only the in-frame rearrangements with V and J called that TCRdb kept. Clones are partly lost; checked studies trace under half to an unresolved V gene and leave the rest unexplained. The sample data list roughly 120,000 clones, and roughly 50% of these were observed just once. The top ten hold 3% to 3.5% of the sample. The specimen was CD4+ T cells sorted from blood, collected at week 24, from a patient treated with tofacitinib. These receptors all stem from a human donor with alopecia areata.

The genes are TRBV30 and TRBJ2-2; D ambiguous. The CDR3 runs 11 residues. Germline V lookup: CDR1 GTSNPN, CDR2 SVGIG (reference sequence). The germline V and J ends were trimmed by 2 bases and 7 bases, with 5 bases remaining between them. CDR3 nucleotides: TGTGCCTGGAGTCGGGTCGGGGAGCTGTTTTTT. Amino acids: CAWSRVGELFF.

The J gene is TRBJ2-5, the V gene TRBV5-1; 10 bases fit TRBD2. The CDR3 length is 16 residues. V shed 0 bases, J shed 5 bases, and the junction held 7 bases outside the gene matches. Germline assignment: CDR1 SGHRS and CDR2 YFSETQ. CDR3 sequence reads: CASSLAATAGGETQYF. In nucleotides, the CDR3 is TGCGCCAGCAGCTTGGCGGCGACAGCGGGAGGGGAGACCCAGTACTTC.

A remark on this clone: The sample carries other DNA sequences with the same CDR3. This chain connects TRBV4-1 to TRBJ1-4; D uncertain. V gave up 4 bases and J gave up 0 bases, with 3 bases separating them. Germline V gene data show CDR1 as MGHRA and CDR2 as YSYEKL. CDR3 length: 13 residues. CDR3 DNA: TGCGCCAGCAGCCTAACAACTAATGAAAAACTGTTTTTT. Its protein is CASSLTTNEKLFF.

V gene TRBV27 combines with J gene TRBJ1-2; 7 positions match TRBD1. The V gene end was trimmed by 0 bases and the J gene end by 4 bases; junction bases not matched to a gene: 8. The CDR3 consists of 16 residues. From germline, CDR1 is MNHEY and CDR2 SMNVEV (reference sequence). The CDR3 region has the DNA TGTGCCAGCAGTTTATCTGGTGGCAGGGGGGCCTATGGCTACACCTTC. It translates to CASSLSGGRGAYGYTF.

This clone came up a few times. The J gene is TRBJ1-2, the V gene TRBV29-1; D remains ambiguous. The ends were cut back, 3 bases at V and 4 bases at J, with 12 bases in the middle. Germline values: CDR1 SQVTM, CDR2 ANQGSEA. The CDR3 is 13 residues long. The CDR3 DNA reads TGCAGCGTTGAGACGGACGGCACCTATGGCTACACCTTC. Amino acids: CSVETDGTYGYTF. The variable domain in full, with the rest retrieved from reference TRBV29-1 and TRBJ1-2, is SAVISQKPSRDICQRGTSLTIQCQVDSQVTMMFWYRQQPGQSLTLIATANQGSEATYESGFVIDKFPISRPNLTFSTLTVSNMSPEDSSIYLCSVETDGTYGYTFGSGTRLTVV.

V and J are TRBV25-1 and TRBJ2-5; D is unclear. This CDR3 spans 14 amino acids. Trimming stripped 4 bases from V and 1 base from J, with 10 bases between. The V gene's germline CDR1 is MGHDK and CDR2 SYGVNS. CDR3 nucleotides: TGTGCCAGCAGTGTATGGGGTTTCCAAGAGACCCAGTACTTC. This sequence encodes CASSVWGFQETQYF.

This clone was recorded once. The chain joins TRBV7-9 to TRBJ2-3; 8 bases align to TRBD2. Trimming removed 3 bases from V and 2 bases from J; junction bases left unmatched: 1. CDR1 is SEHNR, CDR2 FQNEAQ, per germline (reference sequence). The CDR3 has 14 residues. The CDR3 sequence: CASSFSGATDTQYF. In nucleotides, the CDR3 is TGTGCCAGCAGCTTTAGCGGGGCCACAGATACGCAGTATTTT.

The genes are TRBV25-1 and TRBJ2-7; 12 nucleotides match TRBD1. CDR3 length: 15 residues. J lost 7 bases, V lost 2 bases, and 6 bases had no gene match. Germline-derived CDR1 and CDR2 are MGHDK and SYGVNS. The CDR3 sequence is CASSELGQGAGEQYF. CDR3 nucleotides: TGTGCCAGCAGTGAACTGGGACAGGGGGCAGGAGAGCAGTACTTC.

The rearrangement joins TRBV7-2 to TRBJ2-7, with 12 positions matching TRBD2. This CDR3 spans 14 amino acids. Germline V gives CDR1 SGHTA, CDR2 FQGNSA. V gave up 5 bases and J gave up 4 bases; unmatched junction bases: 3. The CDR3 DNA is TGTGCCAGCAGCCCGGGACTAGCGGGTTACGAGCAGTACTTC. As protein: CASSPGLAGYEQYF.

This sequence joins TRBV18 and TRBJ2-7; D ambiguous. The germline V and J ends were trimmed by 5 bases and 7 bases, with 12 bases remaining between them. Germline-derived CDR1 and CDR2 are KGHSH and LQKENI. This CDR3 contains 12 residues. CDR3 coding DNA: TGTGCCAGCTCATCCCTCTCGGGTGAGCAGTACTTC. This gives the protein CASSSLSGEQYF.

This chain links TRBV25-1 with TRBJ1-4, with TRBD1 matching over 7 bases. This CDR3 has 15 residues. CDR1 is MGHDK, CDR2 SYGVNS, per germline. J was trimmed by 4 bases and V by 5 bases; bases with no gene match: 7. This CDR3 reads CASSSATGSNEKLFF. The CDR3 nucleotides are TGTGCCAGCAGTTCTGCGACAGGGAGTAATGAAAAACTGTTTTTT.

In this sample, this clone turned up a few times. The chain links TRBV5-1 to TRBJ1-5, with D unresolved. Germline V gene lookup returns CDR1 SGHRS and CDR2 YFSETQ. Trimming removed 4 bases from V and 2 bases from J, with 10 bases in between. CDR3 length: 14 amino acids. Here the CDR3 reads CASSEGMGNQPQHF. CDR3 sequence (DNA): TGCGCCAGCAGCGAAGGAATGGGCAATCAGCCCCAGCATTTT.

This clone has only a few counts. This chain joins TRBV5-1 and TRBJ1-1; 10 bases align to TRBD1. The CDR3 totals 13 residues. CDR1 and CDR2 (germline): SGHRS, YFSETQ. After removal of 3 bases from V and 7 bases from J, the junction contained 3 bases not matched to a gene. This CDR3 reads CASSWGQGIEAFF. The CDR3 DNA sequence: TGCGCCAGCAGCTGGGGACAGGGGATTGAAGCTTTCTTT. Complete variable domain (other parts from reference TRBV5-1 and TRBJ1-1): KAGVTQTPRYLIKTRGQQVTLSCSPISGHRSVSWYQQTPGQGLQFLFEYFSETQRNKGNFPGRFSGRQFSNSRSEMNVSTLELGDSALYLCASSWGQGIEAFFGQGTRLTVV.

The rearrangement uses TRBV30 and TRBJ2-5, with D perhaps TRBD1 (5 bases). The germline gives CDR1 GTSNPN, CDR2 SVGIG (reference sequence). V lost 0 bases, J lost 5 bases, and 7 bases lay in between. This CDR3 comprises 12 residues. The CDR3 is CAWSVTAETQYF. The CDR3 DNA reads TGTGCCTGGAGTGTGACAGCGGAGACCCAGTACTTC.

The DNA of the CDR3 is TGTGCCAGCAGCTTGGCCCAGGGTGGTTATGGCTACACCTTC. Its translation: CASSLAQGGYGYTF. The chain couples TRBV5-4 to TRBJ1-2; a weak D match, TRBD1 (5 bases). CDR3 length equals 14 residues. The V gene lost 0 bases and the J gene lost 5 bases, with 11 bases spanning the gap. The germline CDR1 and CDR2 sequences are SGHNT and YYREEE (reference sequence).

V and J are TRBV30 and TRBJ1-3; maybe TRBD1 (5 bases). The V and J ends lost 0 bases and 5 bases respectively, with 11 bases between them. The germline V gene has CDR1 GTSNPN and CDR2 SVGIG (reference sequence). This CDR3 is 14 amino acids long. In nucleotides, the CDR3 is TGTGCCTGGAGTGTAAGGCAGGGACGAAACACCATATATTTT. The encoded protein is CAWSVRQGRNTIYF.

The rearrangement uses TRBV5-1 and TRBJ2-3; 7 bases line up with TRBD1. The germline gives CDR1 SGHRS, CDR2 YFSETQ. J lost 3 bases, V lost 1 base, and 5 bases had no gene match. This CDR3 comprises 15 residues. CDR3 bases: TGCGCCAGCAGCTTGCCGACAGGGTCAACAGATACGCAGTATTTT. This codes for CASSLPTGSTDTQYF.

Turning to this clone: Within the sample, other DNA sequences also encode this same CDR3. The chain has TRBV5-1 and TRBJ2-3; no firm D call. In germline, CDR1 is SGHRS, CDR2 YFSETQ. The CDR3 sequence is 11 residues long. Deletions cut 0 bases from V and 6 bases from J, with 2 bases between. Here the CDR3 reads CASSLGDTQYF. The CDR3 DNA reads as TGCGCCAGCAGCTTGGGCGATACGCAGTATTTT.

This clone occurred a few times. This chain uses TRBV25-1 with TRBJ2-2, with D maybe TRBD2 (6 bases). Germline CDR1 reads MGHDK; CDR2 reads SYGVNS. There are 15 residues in the CDR3. V lost 7 bases and J 3 bases, leaving 15 bases between the germline ends. CDR3 residues: CASTPGGLDTGELFF. CDR3 coding DNA: TGTGCCAGCACCCCTGGGGGGTTAGACACCGGGGAGCTGTTTTTT.

This clone has just a few counts. CDR3 residues: CASSYGSALRQPLHF. The CDR3 DNA reads TGTGCCAGCAGTTACGGCAGTGCCCTTCGACAACCCCTCCACTTT. The chain has TRBV6-5 and TRBJ1-6, with D unresolved. Trimming removed 2 bases at V and 12 bases at J, with 17 bases between. The CDR3 length is 15 residues. The V gene's germline CDR1 is MNHEY and CDR2 SVGAGI.

The chain uses TRBV7-2 and TRBJ2-5; TRBD2 agrees at 7 bases. The J segment lost 6 bases and the V segment lost 7 bases, leaving 14 bases of the junction unmatched. Per the germline V gene, CDR1 is SGHTA and CDR2 is FQGNSA. The CDR3 is 15 residues long. DNA for the CDR3: TGTGCCAGCACCCAGGGAGGGGCATTATGGAAGACCCAGTACTTC. Amino acids: CASTQGGALWKTQYF.